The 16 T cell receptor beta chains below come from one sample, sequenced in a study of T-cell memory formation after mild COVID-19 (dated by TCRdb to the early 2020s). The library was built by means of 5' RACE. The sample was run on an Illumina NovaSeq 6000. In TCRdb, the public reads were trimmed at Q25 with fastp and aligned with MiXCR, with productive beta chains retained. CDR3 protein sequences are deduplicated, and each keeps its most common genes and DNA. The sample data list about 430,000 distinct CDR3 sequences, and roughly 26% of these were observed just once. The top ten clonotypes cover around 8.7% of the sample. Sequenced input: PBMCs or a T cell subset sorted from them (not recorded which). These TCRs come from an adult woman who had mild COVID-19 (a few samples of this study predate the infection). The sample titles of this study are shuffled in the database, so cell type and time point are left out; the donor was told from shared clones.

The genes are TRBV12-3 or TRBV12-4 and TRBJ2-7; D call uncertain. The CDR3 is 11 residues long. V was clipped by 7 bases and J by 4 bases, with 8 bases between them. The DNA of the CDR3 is TGTGCCAGCATCGGAAATTACGAGCAGTACTTC. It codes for CASIGNYEQYF.

CDR3 sequence (DNA): TGTGCCAGCAGCGGATCCCAGGGGTCTCTTAATGAAAAACTGTTTTTT. It is translated as CASSGSQGSLNEKLFF. The rearrangement links TRBV7-6 to TRBJ1-4; perhaps TRBD1 as D (6 bases). Germline CDR1 SGHVS, CDR2 FNYEAQ. Between the trimmed V and J ends, which lost 5 bases and 4 bases, there was a span of 17 bases. This CDR3 has 16 residues.

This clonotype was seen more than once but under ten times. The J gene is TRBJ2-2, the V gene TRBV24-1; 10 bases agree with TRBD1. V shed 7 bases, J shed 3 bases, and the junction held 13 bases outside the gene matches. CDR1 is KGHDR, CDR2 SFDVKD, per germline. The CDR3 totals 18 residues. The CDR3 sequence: CATSPNPGTGDHTGELFF. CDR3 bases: TGTGCCACCAGCCCAAATCCCGGGACAGGGGACCACACCGGGGAGCTGTTTTTT.

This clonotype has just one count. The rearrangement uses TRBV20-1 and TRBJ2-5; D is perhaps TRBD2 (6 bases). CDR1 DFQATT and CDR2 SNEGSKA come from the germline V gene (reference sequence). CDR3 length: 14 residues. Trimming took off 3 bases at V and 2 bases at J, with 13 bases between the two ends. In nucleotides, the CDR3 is TGCAGTGCTAGCCCCTTCGGGAGTCAAGAGACCCAGTACTTC. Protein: CSASPFGSQETQYF.

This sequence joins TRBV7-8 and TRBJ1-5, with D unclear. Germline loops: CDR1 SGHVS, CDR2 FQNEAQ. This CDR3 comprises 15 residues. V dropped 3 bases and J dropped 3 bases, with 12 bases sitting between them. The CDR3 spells CASSLAGRANQPQHF. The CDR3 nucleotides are TGTGCCAGCAGCTTGGCGGGGAGGGCCAATCAGCCCCAGCATTTT.

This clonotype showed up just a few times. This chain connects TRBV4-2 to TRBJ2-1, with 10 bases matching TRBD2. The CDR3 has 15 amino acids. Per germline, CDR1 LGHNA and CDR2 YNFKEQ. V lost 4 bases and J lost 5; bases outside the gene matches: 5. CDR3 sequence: CASSPAGGPNNEQFF. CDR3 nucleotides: TGTGCCAGCAGCCCAGCGGGAGGGCCTAACAATGAGCAGTTCTTC.

In DNA, the CDR3 is TGTGCCAGCTCTCGGACCTCTGAGAGGACTGAAGCTTTCTTT. This gives the protein CASSRTSERTEAFF. This rearrangement joins TRBV18 to TRBJ1-1; D ambiguous. Germline lookup yields CDR1 KGHSH and CDR2 LQKENI. The length of the CDR3 is 14 residues. V was trimmed by 6 bases and J by 5 bases, leaving 16 bases between them.

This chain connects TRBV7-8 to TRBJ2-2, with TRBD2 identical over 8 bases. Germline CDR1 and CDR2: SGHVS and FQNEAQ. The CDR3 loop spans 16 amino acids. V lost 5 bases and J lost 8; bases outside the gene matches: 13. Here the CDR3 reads CASSLYSAGAAGELFF. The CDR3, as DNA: TGTGCCAGCAGCCTCTACTCAGCGGGAGCAGCGGGGGAGCTGTTTTTT.

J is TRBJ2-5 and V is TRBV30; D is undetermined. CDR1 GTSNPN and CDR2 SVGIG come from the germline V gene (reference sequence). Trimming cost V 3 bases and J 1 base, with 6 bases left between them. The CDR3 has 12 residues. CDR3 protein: CAWRKVQETQYF. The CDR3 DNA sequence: TGTGCCTGGAGGAAAGTCCAAGAGACCCAGTACTTC. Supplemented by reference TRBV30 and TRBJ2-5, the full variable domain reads SQTIHQWPATLVQPVGSPLSLECTVEGTSNPNLYWYRQAAGRGLQLLFYSVGIGQISSEVPQNLSASRPQDRQFILSSKKLLLSDSGFYLCAWRKVQETQYFGPGTRLLVL.

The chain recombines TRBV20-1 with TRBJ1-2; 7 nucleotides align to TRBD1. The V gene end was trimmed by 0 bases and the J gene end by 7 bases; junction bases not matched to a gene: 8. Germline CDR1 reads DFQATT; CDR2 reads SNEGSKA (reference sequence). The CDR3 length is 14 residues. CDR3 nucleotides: TGCAGTGCTAGAGATGATACACAGGGGAGTGGCTACACCTTC. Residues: CSARDDTQGSGYTF.

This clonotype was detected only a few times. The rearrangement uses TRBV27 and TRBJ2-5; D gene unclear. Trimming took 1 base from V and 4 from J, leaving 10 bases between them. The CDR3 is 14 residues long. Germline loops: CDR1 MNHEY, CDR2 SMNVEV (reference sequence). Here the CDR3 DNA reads TGTGCCAGCAGTTTATTGGGTTCGCCAGAGACCCAGTACTTC. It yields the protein CASSLLGSPETQYF.

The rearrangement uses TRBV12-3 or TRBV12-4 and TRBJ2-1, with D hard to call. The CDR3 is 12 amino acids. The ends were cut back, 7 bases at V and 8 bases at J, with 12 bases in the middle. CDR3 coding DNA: TGTGCCAGCATGATAGGCTTCGATGAGCAGTTCTTC. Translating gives CASMIGFDEQFF.

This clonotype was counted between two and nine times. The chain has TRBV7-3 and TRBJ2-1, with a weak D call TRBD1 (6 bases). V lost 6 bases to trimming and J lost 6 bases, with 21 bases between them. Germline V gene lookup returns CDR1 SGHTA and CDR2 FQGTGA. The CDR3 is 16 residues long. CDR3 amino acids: CASRSPERGKGNEQFF. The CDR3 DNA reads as TGTGCCAGCAGGTCCCCGGAGAGGGGGAAAGGCAATGAGCAGTTCTTC.

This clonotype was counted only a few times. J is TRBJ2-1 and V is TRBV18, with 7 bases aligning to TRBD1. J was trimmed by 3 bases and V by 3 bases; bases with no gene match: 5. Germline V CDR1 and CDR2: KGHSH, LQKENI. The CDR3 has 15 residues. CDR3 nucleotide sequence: TGTGCCAGCTCACCGCCGGGACAGATCTACAATGAGCAGTTCTTC. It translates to CASSPPGQIYNEQFF.

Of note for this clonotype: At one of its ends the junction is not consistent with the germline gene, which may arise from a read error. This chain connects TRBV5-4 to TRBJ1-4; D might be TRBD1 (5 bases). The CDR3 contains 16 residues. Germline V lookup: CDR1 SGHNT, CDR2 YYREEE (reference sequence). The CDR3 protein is CASSSGGFGQTEKLLF. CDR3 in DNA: TGTGCCAGCAGCTCGGGTGGGTTTGGCCAGACAGAAAAACTGTTATTT.

This CDR3 is CATSVGSGTGELFF. CDR3 nucleotides: TGTGCCACCAGTGTCGGTTCGGGTACCGGGGAGCTGTTTTTT. The chain has TRBV24-1 and TRBJ2-2, with D uncertain. V lost 5 bases and J lost 5, with 11 bases in between. Germline V gene sequence: CDR1 KGHDR, CDR2 SFDVKD. CDR3 size: 14 residues.